Listed here are 2 T cell receptor beta chains from one sample, sequenced in a study of blood T cell repertoires in COVID-19. Sequencing was performed with immunoSEQ multiplex PCR; in TCRdb, only in-frame clones are kept and a portion is missing. The data contain 250,000 to 300,000 clones, approximately 87% of them singletons. Sequences were obtained from peripheral blood. Receptors were obtained from a woman aged 30 to 39 with COVID-19, enrolled during active disease.

V and J are TRBV11-2 and TRBJ2-5, with 12 bases that match TRBD2. The CDR3 runs to 17 residues. Germline values: CDR1 SGHAT, CDR2 FQNNGV. V was pared by 5 bases and J by 4 bases, with 11 bases of the junction left unmatched. The CDR3: CASSPSGGALSGETQYF. The CDR3 DNA follows: TGTGCCAGCAGCCCTAGCGGGGGGGCCCTTTCGGGAGAGACCCAGTACTTC.

The V and J genes are TRBV10-3 and TRBJ2-1; unclear D gene. The CDR3 extends over 14 amino acids. V lost 7 bases, J lost 10 bases, and 20 bases lay in between. Looked up from germline, CDR1 is ENHRY and CDR2 is SYGVKD. The chain's CDR3 is CAIKGQDSLGEQFF. The CDR3 DNA reads as TGTGCCATCAAAGGCCAAGATAGCCTCGGGGAGCAGTTCTTC.